The present entry profiles one T cell receptor beta chain with its context. Its antigen is not identified. Via the markers CD45RO/CCR7/CD25/CD127/CD95/CD27, stem cell-like memory, regulatory, central memory and naive CD4+ cells were sorted. The entirety of the isolated RNA underwent reverse transcription, so expressed TCRB transcripts were sequenced. Profiling relied on immunoSEQ multiplex PCR, and the TCRdb table lists in-frame clones only, not all of them. This table holds 240,000 or so clones, approximately 20% found once. The sample belongs to a study of beta chain features in type 1 diabetes. General study results and limits: In the patient group, naive, central memory and Treg TCRB repertoires seemed more alike than in the healthy donor group. Within each of all four CD4+ subsets, Type 1 diabetes patients had TCRB CDR3s that were moderately but significantly shorter. Diminished insertions and augmented deletions at VDJ junctions characterized type 1 diabetes patients.

CDR3 size: 12 residues. V was clipped by 3 bases and J by 5 bases, with 5 bases between them. CDR1 is SEHNR, CDR2 FQNEAQ, per germline (reference sequence). The chain employs TRBV7-9 and TRBJ1-5; D call uncertain. Sequencing was carried out using naive CD4+ T cells from blood. This TCR derives from a woman between 40 and 50 years old with type 1 diabetes. For the CDR3, the DNA is TGTGCCAGCAGCTTTCGGGATCAGCCCCAGCATTTT. It is translated as CASSFRDQPQHF.